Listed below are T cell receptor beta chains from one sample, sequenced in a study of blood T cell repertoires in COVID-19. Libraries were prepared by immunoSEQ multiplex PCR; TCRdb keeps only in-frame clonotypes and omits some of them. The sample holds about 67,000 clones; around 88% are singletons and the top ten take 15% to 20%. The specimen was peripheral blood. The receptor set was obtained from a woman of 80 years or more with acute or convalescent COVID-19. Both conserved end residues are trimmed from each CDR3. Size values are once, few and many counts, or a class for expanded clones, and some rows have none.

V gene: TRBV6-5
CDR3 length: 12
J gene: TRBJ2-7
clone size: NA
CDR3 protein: ASSPTGQALEQY

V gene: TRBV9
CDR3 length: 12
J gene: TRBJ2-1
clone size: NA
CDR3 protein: ASSVEGTKGEQF

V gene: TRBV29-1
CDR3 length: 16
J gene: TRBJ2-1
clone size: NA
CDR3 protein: SVESFGLAGGIYNEQF

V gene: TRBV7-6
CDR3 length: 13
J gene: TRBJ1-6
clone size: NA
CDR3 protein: ASSSLDGGNSPLH

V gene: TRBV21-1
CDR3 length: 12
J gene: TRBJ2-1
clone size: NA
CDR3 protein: ASSKVRGSNEQF

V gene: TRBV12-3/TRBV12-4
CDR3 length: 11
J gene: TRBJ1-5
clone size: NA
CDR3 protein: ASSFTGDQPQH

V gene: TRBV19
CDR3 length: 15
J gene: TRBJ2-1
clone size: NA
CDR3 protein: ASQKRVGLAGYNEQF

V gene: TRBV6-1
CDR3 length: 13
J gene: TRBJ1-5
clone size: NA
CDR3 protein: ASSEDGGPNQPQH

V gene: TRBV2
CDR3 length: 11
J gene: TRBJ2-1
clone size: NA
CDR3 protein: ASRASGIGEQF

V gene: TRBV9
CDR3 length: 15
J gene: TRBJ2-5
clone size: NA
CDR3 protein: ASSPSIAGGPGETQY

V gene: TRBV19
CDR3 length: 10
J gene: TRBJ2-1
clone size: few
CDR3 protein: ASSNRESEEF

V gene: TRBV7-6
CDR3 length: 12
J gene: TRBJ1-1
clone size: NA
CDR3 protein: ASSFGGPNTEAF

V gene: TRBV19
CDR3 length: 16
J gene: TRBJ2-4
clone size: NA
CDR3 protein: ASSIEGVGRGAKNIQY

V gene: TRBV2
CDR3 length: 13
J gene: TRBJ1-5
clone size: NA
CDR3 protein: ASKTRTGGDQPQH

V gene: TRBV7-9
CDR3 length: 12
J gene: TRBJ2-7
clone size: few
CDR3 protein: ASSLGLSSYEQY

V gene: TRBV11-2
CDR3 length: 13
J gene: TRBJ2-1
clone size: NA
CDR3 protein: ASSFLANSYNEQF

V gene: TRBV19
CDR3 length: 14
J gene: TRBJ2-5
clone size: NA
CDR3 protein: ASSIAPGLGSETQY

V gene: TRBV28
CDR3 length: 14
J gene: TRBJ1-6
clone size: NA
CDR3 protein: ASSEPFGQGFSPLH

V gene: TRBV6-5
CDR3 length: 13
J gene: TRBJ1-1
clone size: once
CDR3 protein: ASSVKTGSNTEAF

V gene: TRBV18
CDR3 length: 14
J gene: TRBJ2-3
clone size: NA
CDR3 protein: ASSPYAGGLGDTQY

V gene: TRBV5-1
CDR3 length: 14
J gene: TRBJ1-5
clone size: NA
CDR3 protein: ASTRDSAPNNQPQH

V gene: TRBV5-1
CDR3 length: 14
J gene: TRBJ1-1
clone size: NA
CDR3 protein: ASSLDEGQGNTEAF

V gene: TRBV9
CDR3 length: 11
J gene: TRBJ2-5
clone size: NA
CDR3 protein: ASSGAFQETQY

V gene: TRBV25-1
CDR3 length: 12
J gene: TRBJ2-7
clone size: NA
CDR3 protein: ASSEYGTRHEQY

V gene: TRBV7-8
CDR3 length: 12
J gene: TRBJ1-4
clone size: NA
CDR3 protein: ASSSGQGEGKLF

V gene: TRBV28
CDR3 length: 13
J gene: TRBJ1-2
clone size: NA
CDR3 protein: ASSFSQGWRYGYT

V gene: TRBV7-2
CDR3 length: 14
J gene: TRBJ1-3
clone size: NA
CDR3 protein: ASSLGPALSGNTIY

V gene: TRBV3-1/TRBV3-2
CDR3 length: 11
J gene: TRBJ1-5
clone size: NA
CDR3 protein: ASSQQGSQPQH

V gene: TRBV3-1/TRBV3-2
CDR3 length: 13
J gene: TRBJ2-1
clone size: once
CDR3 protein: ASSSPGLAEHEQF

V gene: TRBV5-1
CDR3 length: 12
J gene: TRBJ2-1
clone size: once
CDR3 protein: ASSWTSGGAEQF

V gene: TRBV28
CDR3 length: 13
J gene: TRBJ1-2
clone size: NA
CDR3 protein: ATQTGDRVSGGYT

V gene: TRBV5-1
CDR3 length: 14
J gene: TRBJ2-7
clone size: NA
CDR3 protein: ASSFSPPPIYYEQY

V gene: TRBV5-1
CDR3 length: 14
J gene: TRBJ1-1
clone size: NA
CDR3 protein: ASSPIGGRADTEAF

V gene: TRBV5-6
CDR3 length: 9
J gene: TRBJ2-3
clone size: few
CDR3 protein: ASSDTRAQY

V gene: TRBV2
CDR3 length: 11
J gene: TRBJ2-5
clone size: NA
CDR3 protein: ASSEGTGETQY

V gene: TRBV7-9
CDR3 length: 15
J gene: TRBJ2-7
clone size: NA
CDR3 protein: ASSFPPVGTGSYEQY

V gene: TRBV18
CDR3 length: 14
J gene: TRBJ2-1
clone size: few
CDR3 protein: ASSPILAGTYNEQF

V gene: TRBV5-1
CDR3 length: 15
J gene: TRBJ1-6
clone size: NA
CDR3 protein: ASSLGTGTIPDSPLH

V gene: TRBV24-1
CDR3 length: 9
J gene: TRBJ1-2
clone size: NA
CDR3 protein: ATSDFRGYT

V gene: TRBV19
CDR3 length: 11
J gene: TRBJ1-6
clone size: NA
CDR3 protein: ASSISDNSPLH

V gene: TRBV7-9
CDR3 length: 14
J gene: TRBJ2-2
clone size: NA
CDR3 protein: ASSSRGLLQAGELF

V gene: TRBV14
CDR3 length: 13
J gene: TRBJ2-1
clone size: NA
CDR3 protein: ASSQVGSSYNEQF

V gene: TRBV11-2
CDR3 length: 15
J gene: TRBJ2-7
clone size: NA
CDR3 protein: ASSTGLAGARVYEQY

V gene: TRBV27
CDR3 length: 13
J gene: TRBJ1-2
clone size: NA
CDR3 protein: ASAERRTLNYGYT

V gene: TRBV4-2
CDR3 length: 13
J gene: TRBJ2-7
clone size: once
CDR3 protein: ASSQEGASNDEQY

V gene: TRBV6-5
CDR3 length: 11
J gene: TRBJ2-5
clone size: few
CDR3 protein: ASGGGLGETQY

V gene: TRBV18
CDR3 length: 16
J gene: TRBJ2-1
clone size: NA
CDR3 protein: ASSPRLGGGNLNNEQF

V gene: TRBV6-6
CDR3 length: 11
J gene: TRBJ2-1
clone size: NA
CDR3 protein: AARGGSYNEQF

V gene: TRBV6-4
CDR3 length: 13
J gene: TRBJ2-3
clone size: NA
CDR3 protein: ASSPTAGGRDTQY

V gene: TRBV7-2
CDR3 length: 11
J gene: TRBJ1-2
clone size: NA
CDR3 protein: ASSFRAGDGYT

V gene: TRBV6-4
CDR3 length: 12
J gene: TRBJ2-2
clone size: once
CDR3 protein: ASSAGLTTGELF

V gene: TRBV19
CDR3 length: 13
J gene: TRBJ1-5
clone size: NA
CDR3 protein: ASSIRTGQIQPQH